This T cell receptor beta chain derives from a study of T cell repertoires in cytomegalovirus infection. For the study at large: Carrying CMV and the relevant HLA type showed in public TCR beta signatures. General study findings and limits: The study identified carriers of CMV plus the relevant HLA from cumulative public TCR beta family frequency. HLA-C-restricted CMV clonotypes gave the most frequent clonotype in two of eight donors.

Remarks on this clonotype: The antigen is not known.

TCRdb itself ran the reads through MiXCR, one entry per CDR3 protein. The sample includes hundreds of thousands of distinct CDR3 sequences, 30% to 40% of them seen just once. Sample: cultured CD8+ T cells from PBMCs, taken from culture after CMV antigen stimulation. This TCR was sampled from a human donor in good health (CMV status not recorded). Some clones in this sample may be carry-over from other donors' samples.

The CDR3 DNA is TGTGCCAGCAGGGAAATGGGGGGTAATGAAAAACTGTTTTTT. This encodes CASREMGGNEKLFF. The chain uses TRBV27 and TRBJ1-4; possible D gene TRBD1, 5 bases. Germline assignment: CDR1 MNHEY and CDR2 SMNVEV (reference sequence). This CDR3 contains 14 residues. V was pared by 6 bases and J by 4 bases, with 12 bases between.